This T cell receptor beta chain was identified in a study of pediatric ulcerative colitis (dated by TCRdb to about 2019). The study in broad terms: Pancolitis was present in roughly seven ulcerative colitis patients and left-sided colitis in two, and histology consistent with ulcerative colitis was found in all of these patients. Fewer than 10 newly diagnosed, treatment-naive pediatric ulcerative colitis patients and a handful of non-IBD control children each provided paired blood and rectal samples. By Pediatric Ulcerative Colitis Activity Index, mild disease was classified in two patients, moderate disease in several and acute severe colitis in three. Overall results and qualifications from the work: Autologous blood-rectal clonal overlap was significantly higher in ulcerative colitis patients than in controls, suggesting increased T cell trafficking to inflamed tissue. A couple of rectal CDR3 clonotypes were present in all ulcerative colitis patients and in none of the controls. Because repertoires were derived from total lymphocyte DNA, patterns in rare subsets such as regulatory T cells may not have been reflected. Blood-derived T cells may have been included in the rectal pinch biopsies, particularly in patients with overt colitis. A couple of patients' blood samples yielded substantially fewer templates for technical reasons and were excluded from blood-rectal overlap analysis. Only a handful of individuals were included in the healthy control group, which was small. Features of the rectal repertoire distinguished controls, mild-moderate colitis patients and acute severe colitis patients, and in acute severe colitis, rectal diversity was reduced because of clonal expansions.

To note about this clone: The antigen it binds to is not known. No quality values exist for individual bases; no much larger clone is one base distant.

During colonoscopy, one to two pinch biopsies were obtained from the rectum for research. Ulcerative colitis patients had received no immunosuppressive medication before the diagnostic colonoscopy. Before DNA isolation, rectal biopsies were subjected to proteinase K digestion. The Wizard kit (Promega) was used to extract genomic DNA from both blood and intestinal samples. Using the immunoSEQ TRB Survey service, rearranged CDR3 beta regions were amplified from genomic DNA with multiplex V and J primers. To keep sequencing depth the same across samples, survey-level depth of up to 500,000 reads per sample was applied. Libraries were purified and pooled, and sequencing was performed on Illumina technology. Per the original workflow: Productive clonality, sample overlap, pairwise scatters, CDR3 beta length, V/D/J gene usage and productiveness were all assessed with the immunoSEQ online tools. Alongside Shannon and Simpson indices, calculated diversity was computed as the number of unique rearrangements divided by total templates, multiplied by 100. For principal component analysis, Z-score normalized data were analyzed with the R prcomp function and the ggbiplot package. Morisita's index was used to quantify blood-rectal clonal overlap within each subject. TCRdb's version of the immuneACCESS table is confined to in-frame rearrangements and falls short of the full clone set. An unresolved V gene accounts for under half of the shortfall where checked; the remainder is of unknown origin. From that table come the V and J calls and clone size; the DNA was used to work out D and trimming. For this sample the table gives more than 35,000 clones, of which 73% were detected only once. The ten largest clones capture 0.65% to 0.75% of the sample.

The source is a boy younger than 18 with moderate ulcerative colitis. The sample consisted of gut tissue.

The nucleotides are TGTGCCAGCAGCCACGGACAGGGTCCTAATTCACCCCTCCACTTT. Translation gives CASSHGQGPNSPLHF. The chain is encoded by TRBV5-4 joined to TRBJ1-6; 8 of the junction bases match TRBD1. From cysteine to phenylalanine, the CDR3 is 15 amino acids long. Only CDR3 DNA is held: 45 bases, read in frame from base 1. Unmatched junction bases come to 6, with V trimmed by 4 bases and J by 6 bases. Reading the germline V gene (reference sequence) gives CDR1 SGHNT and CDR2 YYREEE.